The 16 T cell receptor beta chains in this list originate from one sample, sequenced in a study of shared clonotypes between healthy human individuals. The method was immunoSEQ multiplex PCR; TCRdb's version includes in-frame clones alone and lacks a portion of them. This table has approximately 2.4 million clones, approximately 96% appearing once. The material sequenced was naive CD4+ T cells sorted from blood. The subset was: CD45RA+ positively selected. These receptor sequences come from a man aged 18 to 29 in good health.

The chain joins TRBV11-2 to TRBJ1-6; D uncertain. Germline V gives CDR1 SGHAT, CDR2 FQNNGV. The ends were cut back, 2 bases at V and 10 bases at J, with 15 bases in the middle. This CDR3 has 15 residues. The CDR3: CASSLLPGLQSPLHF. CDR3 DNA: TGTGCCAGCAGCTTACTGCCAGGTCTGCAGTCACCCCTCCACTTT.

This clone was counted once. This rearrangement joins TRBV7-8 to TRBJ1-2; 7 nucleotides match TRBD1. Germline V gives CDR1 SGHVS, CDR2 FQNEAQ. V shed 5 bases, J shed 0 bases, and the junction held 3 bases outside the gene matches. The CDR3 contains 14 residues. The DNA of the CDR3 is TGTGCCAGCAGCGTCGGGACAGCTAACTATGGCTACACCTTC. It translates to CASSVGTANYGYTF.

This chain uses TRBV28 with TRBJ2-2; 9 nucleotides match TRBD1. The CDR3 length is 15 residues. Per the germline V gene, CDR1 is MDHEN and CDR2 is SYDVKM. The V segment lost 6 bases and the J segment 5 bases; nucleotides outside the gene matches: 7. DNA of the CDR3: TGTGCCAGCAGCTCACTAGGGACAGGGACCGGGGAGCTGTTTTTT. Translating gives CASSSLGTGTGELFF.

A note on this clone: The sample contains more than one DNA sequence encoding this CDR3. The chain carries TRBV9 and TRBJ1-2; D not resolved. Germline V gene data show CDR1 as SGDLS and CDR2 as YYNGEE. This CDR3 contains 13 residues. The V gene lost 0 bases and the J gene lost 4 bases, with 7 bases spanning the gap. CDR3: CASSVARGYGYTF. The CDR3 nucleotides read TGTGCCAGCAGCGTAGCCAGAGGCTATGGCTACACCTTC.

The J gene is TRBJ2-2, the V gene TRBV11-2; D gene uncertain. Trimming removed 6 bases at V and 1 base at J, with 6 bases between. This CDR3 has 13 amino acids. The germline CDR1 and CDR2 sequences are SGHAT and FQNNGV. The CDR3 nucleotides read TGTGCCAGCAGACCGGGGAACACCGGGGAGCTGTTTTTT. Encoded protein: CASRPGNTGELFF.

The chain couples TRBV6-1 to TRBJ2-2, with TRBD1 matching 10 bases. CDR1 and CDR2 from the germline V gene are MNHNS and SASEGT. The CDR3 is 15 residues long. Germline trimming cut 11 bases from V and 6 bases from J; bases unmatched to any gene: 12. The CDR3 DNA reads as TGTGCCTTGGTCCCGGGACAGGGGAGGCCCGGGGAGCTGTTTTTT. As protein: CALVPGQGRPGELFF.

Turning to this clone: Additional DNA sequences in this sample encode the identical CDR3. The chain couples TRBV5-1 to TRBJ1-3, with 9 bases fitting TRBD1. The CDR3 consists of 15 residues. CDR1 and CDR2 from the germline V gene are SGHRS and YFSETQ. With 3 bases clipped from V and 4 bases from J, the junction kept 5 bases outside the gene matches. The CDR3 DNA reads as TGCGCCAGCAGCTCTGGGACAGGGCAAGGAAACACCATATATTTT. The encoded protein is CASSSGTGQGNTIYF.

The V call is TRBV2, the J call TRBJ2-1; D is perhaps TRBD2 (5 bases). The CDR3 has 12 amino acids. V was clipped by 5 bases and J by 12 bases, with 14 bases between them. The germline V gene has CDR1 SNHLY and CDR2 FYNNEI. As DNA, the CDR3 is TGTGCCAGCAGTACCCAACTAGGCGGGCAGTTCTTC. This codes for CASSTQLGGQFF.

CDR3: CAWSVTVDSPLHF. CDR3 in DNA: TGTGCCTGGAGTGTGACAGTCGATTCACCCCTCCACTTT. This chain connects TRBV30 to TRBJ1-6, with D maybe TRBD1 (5 bases). The V gene lost 0 bases and the J gene lost 8 bases, with 8 bases spanning the gap. CDR1 is GTSNPN, CDR2 SVGIG, per germline (reference sequence). This CDR3 spans 13 amino acids.

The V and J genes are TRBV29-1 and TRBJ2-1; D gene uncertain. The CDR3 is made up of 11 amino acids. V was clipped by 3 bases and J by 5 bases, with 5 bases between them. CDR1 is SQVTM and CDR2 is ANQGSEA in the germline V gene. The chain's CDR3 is CSVEGNNEQFF. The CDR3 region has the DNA TGCAGCGTTGAGGGAAACAATGAGCAGTTCTTC.

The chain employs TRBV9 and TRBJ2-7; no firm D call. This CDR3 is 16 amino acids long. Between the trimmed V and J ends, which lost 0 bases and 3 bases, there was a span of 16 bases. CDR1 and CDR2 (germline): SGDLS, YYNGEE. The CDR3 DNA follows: TGTGCCAGCAGCGTAGGAGTAAGGCCGGAGCTCTACGAGCAGTACTTC. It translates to CASSVGVRPELYEQYF. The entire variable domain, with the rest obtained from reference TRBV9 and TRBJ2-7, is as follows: DSGVTQTPKHLITATGQRVTLRCSPRSGDLSVYWYQQSLDQGLQFLIQYYNGEERAKGNILERFSAQQFPDLHSELNLSSLELGDSALYFCASSVGVRPELYEQYFGPGTRLTVT.

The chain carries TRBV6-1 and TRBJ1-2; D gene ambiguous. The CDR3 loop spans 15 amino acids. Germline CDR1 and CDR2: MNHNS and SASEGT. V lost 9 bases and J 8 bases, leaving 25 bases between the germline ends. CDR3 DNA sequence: TGTGCCAGTATATCGTTCAATCGCAACCTAAACGGCTACACCTTC. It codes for CASISFNRNLNGYTF.

The CDR3 nucleotides read TGTGCCTGGTCATCGCTCAGTGGTTGGACCGGGGAGCTGTTTTTT. Amino acids: CAWSSLSGWTGELFF. This chain joins TRBV30 and TRBJ2-2, with D hard to call. The germline CDR1 and CDR2 sequences are GTSNPN and SVGIG (reference sequence). Deletions cut 5 bases from V and 5 bases from J, with 18 bases between. This CDR3 comprises 15 residues.

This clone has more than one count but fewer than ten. CDR3 sequence (DNA): TGTGCCAGCAGCGTAGCAGACCACTATGGCTACACCTTC. Encoded protein: CASSVADHYGYTF. V gene TRBV9 combines with J gene TRBJ1-2; D gene unclear. This CDR3 has 13 residues. Germline V gene lookup returns CDR1 SGDLS and CDR2 YYNGEE. The V gene lost 0 bases and the J gene lost 3 bases, with 6 bases spanning the gap. Using reference TRBV9 and TRBJ1-2 for the parts outside the CDR3, the full variable domain is DSGVTQTPKHLITATGQRVTLRCSPRSGDLSVYWYQQSLDQGLQFLIQYYNGEERAKGNILERFSAQQFPDLHSELNLSSLELGDSALYFCASSVADHYGYTFGSGTRLTVV.

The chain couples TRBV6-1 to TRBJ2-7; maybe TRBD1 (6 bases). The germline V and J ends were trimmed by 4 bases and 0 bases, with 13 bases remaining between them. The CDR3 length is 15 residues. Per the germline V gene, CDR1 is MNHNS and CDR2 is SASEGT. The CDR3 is CASSARDMSSYEQYF. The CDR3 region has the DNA TGTGCCAGCAGTGCCCGGGACATGAGCTCCTACGAGCAGTACTTC.

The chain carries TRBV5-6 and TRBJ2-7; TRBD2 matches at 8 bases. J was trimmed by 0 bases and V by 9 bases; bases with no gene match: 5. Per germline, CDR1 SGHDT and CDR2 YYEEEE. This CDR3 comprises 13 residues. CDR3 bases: TGTGCCACTAGCGGGTTGAACTCCTACGAGCAGTACTTC. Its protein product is CATSGLNSYEQYF.